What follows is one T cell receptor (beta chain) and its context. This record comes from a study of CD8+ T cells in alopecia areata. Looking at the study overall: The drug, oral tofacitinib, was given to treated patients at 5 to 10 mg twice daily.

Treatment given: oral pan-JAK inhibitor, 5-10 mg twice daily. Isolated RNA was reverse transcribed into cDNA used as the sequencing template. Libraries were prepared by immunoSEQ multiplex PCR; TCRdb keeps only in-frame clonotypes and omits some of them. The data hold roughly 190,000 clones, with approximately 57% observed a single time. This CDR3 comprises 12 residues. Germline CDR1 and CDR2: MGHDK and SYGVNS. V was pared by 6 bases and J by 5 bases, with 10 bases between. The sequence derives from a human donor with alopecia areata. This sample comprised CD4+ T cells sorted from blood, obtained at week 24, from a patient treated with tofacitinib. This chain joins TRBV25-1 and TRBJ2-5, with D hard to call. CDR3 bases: TGTGCCAGCAGCCCCGAAGTGGAGACCCAGTACTTC. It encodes CASSPEVETQYF. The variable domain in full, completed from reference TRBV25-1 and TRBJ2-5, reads EADIYQTPRYLVIGTGKKITLECSQTMGHDKMYWYQQDPGMELHLIHYSYGVNSTEKGDLSSESTVSRIRTEHFPLTLESARPSHTSQYLCASSPEVETQYFGPGTRLLVL.